The clone carrying this T cell receptor beta chain was picked up a small number of times. V trimming: 2 bases; J trimming: 9 bases; junction bases outside the gene matches: 8. Looked up from germline, CDR1 is MNHEY and CDR2 is SVGAGI. CDR3 length: 15 amino acids. In TCRdb, the RT-PCR reads were re-called with MiXCR into one record per CDR3 protein. The repertoire holds about 680,000 distinct CDR3 sequences, with around 14% as singletons. What was sequenced was memory CD4+ T cells from blood. The rearrangement uses TRBV6-5 and TRBJ2-3; 10 nucleotides agree with TRBD1. The clonotype comes from a female donor in good health, serving as a healthy control. In DNA, the CDR3 is TGTGCCAGCAGTTACCCGGACAGGGGGGTAGACACGCAGTATTTT. It codes for CASSYPDRGVDTQYF.